This T cell receptor (beta chain) was found in a study of blood T cells in healthy people across ages. The V and J ends lost 4 bases and 8 bases respectively, with 17 bases between them. The CDR3 is 14 residues long. Combining a sample-barcoded 5' primer with a J-beta primer mix, a second PCR ran for roughly 6 to 12 cycles. TCRdb re-called the 5' RACE reads through MiXCR, storing one row per CDR3 protein. This sample has about 1.6 million distinct CDR3 sequences; about 35% occur once, and the top ten carry roughly 12%. The sample consisted of blood. This receptor was obtained from a woman aged 25-40 years in good health. V is TRBV12-3 or TRBV12-4 and J is TRBJ1-1, with D maybe TRBD1 (5 bases). The CDR3 is CASSSGTAVLEAFF. The CDR3 DNA follows: TGTGCCAGCAGTTCCGGGACCGCGGTTTTGGAAGCTTTCTTT.